One sample yielded the 25 T cell receptor beta chains listed below, sequenced in a study of beta chain features in type 1 diabetes. No antigen is known for these receptors. Study-level findings and limits: A moderate, significant TCRB CDR3 shortening appeared in type 1 diabetes across four CD4+ subsets.

Sequencing targeted expressed TCRB transcripts, as all isolated RNA had been reverse transcribed. The method was immunoSEQ multiplex PCR; TCRdb's version includes in-frame clones alone and lacks a portion of them. The profile shows around 97,000 clones, about 26% of them singletons. The sample comprised central memory CD4+ T cells from blood. The origin of the receptors is a woman under 30 with type 1 diabetes.

The rearrangement uses TRBV18 and TRBJ2-7, with 7 bases fitting TRBD1. Losses at the gene ends were 4 bases for V and 4 bases for J; bases not matched to a gene: 4. Germline CDR1 KGHSH, CDR2 LQKENI. CDR3 length: 13 residues. CDR3 sequence reads: CASSRGQTYEQYF. In DNA, the CDR3 is TGTGCCAGCTCACGGGGACAGACTTACGAGCAGTACTTC. Full variable domain (rest looked up from reference TRBV18 and TRBJ2-7): NAGVMQNPRHLVRRRGQEARLRCSPMKGHSHVYWYRQLPEEGLKFMVYLQKENIIDESGMPKERFSAEFPKEGPSILRIQQVVRGDSAAYFCASSRGQTYEQYFGPGTRLTVT.

Comment on this clone: Other DNA variants within this sample encode the same CDR3. The V call is TRBV28, the J call TRBJ2-1; no clear D gene. The ends were cut back, 5 bases at V and 3 bases at J, with 8 bases in the middle. Germline V gives CDR1 MDHEN, CDR2 SYDVKM. This CDR3 contains 13 residues. The CDR3 DNA sequence: TGTGCCAGCAGTCCGCACAGCTACAATGAGCAGTTCTTC. It is translated as CASSPHSYNEQFF.

This chain uses TRBV28 with TRBJ1-2; TRBD1 might be the D (5 bases). The CDR3 totals 13 residues. V lost 5 bases to trimming and J lost 4 bases, with 11 bases between them. Germline V gene lookup returns CDR1 MDHEN and CDR2 SYDVKM. The CDR3, as DNA: TGTGCCAGCAGTAAGGACATTTCCTATGGCTACACCTTC. Translating gives CASSKDISYGYTF.

This clone was counted only a few times. This sequence joins TRBV5-1 and TRBJ1-2, with 7 bases that match TRBD1. This CDR3 has 15 residues. CDR1 is SGHRS, CDR2 YFSETQ, per germline. V dropped 4 bases and J dropped 3; count of bases not matched to a gene: 9. The CDR3: CASSPSGQTYYGYTF. In DNA form, the CDR3 reads TGCGCCAGCAGCCCGTCGGGACAGACCTACTATGGCTACACCTTC. Full variable domain (outside the CDR3, taken from reference TRBV5-1 and TRBJ1-2): KAGVTQTPRYLIKTRGQQVTLSCSPISGHRSVSWYQQTPGQGLQFLFEYFSETQRNKGNFPGRFSGRQFSNSRSEMNVSTLELGDSALYLCASSPSGQTYYGYTFGSGTRLTVV.

This clone was seen more than once but under ten times. The rearrangement joins TRBV7-2 to TRBJ2-4; 9 nucleotides match TRBD1. This CDR3 is built from 16 residues. CDR1 is SGHTA, CDR2 FQGNSA, per germline. V trimming: 4 bases; J trimming: 1 base; junction bases outside the gene matches: 5. This CDR3 reads CASSSTGGRAKNIQYF. CDR3 in DNA: TGTGCCAGCAGCTCTACAGGGGGCCGGGCCAAAAACATTCAGTACTTC.

This clone was seen a handful of times. V and J are TRBV19 and TRBJ2-6; the D gene is possibly TRBD2 (5 bases). Germline CDR1 reads LNHDA; CDR2 reads SQIVND (reference sequence). The V gene lost 4 bases and the J gene lost 0 bases, with 10 bases spanning the gap. The CDR3 length is 16 residues. The CDR3 DNA reads as TGTGCCAGTAGTACTTGGACTGGCTCTGGGGCCAACGTCCTGACTTTC. It codes for CASSTWTGSGANVLTF.

Only a few counts were recorded for this clone. The chain links TRBV2 to TRBJ2-7; TRBD1 aligns across 10 bases. The CDR3 has 13 residues. From germline, CDR1 is SNHLY and CDR2 FYNNEI. V lost 5 bases, J lost 7 bases, and 5 bases stayed unmatched. The CDR3 DNA reads TGTGCCAGCAGTCGGGACAGGGGAGGTGAGCAGTACGTC. It yields the protein CASSRDRGGEQYV.

The V and J genes are TRBV5-1 and TRBJ2-2; D might be TRBD1 (6 bases). Between the trimmed V and J ends, which lost 6 bases and 1 base, there was a span of 13 bases. Germline V CDR1 and CDR2: SGHRS, YFSETQ. The CDR3 is 15 residues long. The CDR3 loop is CASTPRGQNTGELFF. The CDR3 coding sequence is TGCGCCAGCACCCCCAGGGGTCAGAACACCGGGGAGCTGTTTTTT.

This clone has a handful of counts. The V call is TRBV9, the J call TRBJ2-3; 10 bases line up with TRBD1. CDR3 length: 16 residues. The J segment lost 3 bases and the V segment lost 0 bases, leaving 4 bases of the junction unmatched. From germline, CDR1 is SGDLS and CDR2 YYNGEE. The CDR3 reads CASSVVGDRGTDTQYF. For the CDR3, the DNA is TGTGCCAGCAGCGTAGTTGGGGACAGGGGAACAGATACGCAGTATTTT.

In this sample, this clone turned up a few times. The chain combines TRBV28 with TRBJ2-7; TRBD2 aligns across 8 bases. Unmatched junction bases numbered 11, after V lost 7 bases and J lost 6 bases. Germline V lookup: CDR1 MDHEN, CDR2 SYDVKM. CDR3 length: 14 amino acids. The CDR3 sequence: CASIRGGSRGEQYF. CDR3 DNA: TGTGCCAGCATCCGCGGGGGGAGTCGAGGCGAGCAGTACTTC.

The genes are TRBV7-9 and TRBJ1-2; 9 bases align to TRBD1. Germline-derived CDR1 and CDR2 are SEHNR and FQNEAQ (reference sequence). J gave up 6 bases and V 5 bases, and 7 bases lay outside the gene matches. CDR3 length equals 14 residues. The CDR3 here is CASSPTGGVDGYTF. The CDR3 nucleotides are TGTGCCAGCAGCCCTACAGGGGGCGTTGATGGCTACACCTTC.

In this sample, this clone turned up a few times. The chain uses TRBV2 and TRBJ2-2; TRBD2 aligns across 7 bases. CDR1 is SNHLY and CDR2 is FYNNEI in the germline V gene. V lost 7 bases, J lost 2 bases, and 4 bases stayed unmatched. The length of the CDR3 is 14 residues. The CDR3 protein is CASMRDYNTGELFF. CDR3 coding DNA: TGTGCCAGCATGCGGGACTATAACACCGGGGAGCTGTTTTTT. The whole variable domain, remainder taken from reference TRBV2 and TRBJ2-2, is EPEVTQTPSHQVTQMGQEVILRCVPISNHLYFYWYRQILGQKVEFLVSFYNNEISEKSEIFDDQFSVERPDGSNFTLKIRSTKLEDSAMYFCASMRDYNTGELFFGEGSRLTVL.

The chain recombines TRBV19 with TRBJ1-2; TRBD1 is a possible D gene (6 bases). The CDR3 runs 14 residues. From germline, CDR1 is LNHDA and CDR2 SQIVND (reference sequence). The V end lost 3 bases, the J end lost 2 bases, and 10 bases lay between the germline ends. CDR3 nucleotide sequence: TGTGCCAGTAGTATGGTTCAGGGGAACTATGGCTACACCTTC. Its translation: CASSMVQGNYGYTF. The variable domain in full, completed from reference TRBV19 and TRBJ1-2, reads DGGITQSPKYLFRKEGQNVTLSCEQNLNHDAMYWYRQDPGQGLRLIYYSQIVNDFQKGDIAEGYSVSREKKESFPLTVTSAQKNPTAFYLCASSMVQGNYGYTFGSGTRLTVV.

This clone was detected a few times. The chain is built from TRBV5-1 and TRBJ2-2; 7 bases line up with TRBD1. The germline CDR1 and CDR2 sequences are SGHRS and YFSETQ. The CDR3 length is 15 residues. Trimming removed 3 bases from V and 3 bases from J; junction bases left unmatched: 5. CDR3 DNA sequence: TGCGCCAGCAGCTCGGCGGACAGGTACACCGGGGAGCTGTTTTTT. Translation gives CASSSADRYTGELFF.

V usage is TRBV2 and J usage is TRBJ1-5; tentative D call: TRBD1 (5 bases). This CDR3 has 13 residues. V lost 7 bases and J 7 bases, leaving 14 bases between the germline ends. Germline-derived CDR1 and CDR2 are SNHLY and FYNNEI. The CDR3 DNA sequence: TGTGCCAGCACCCCCGACAGCCGACAGCCCCAGCATTTT. This encodes CASTPDSRQPQHF.

This sequence joins TRBV7-2 and TRBJ2-1; D possibly corresponds to TRBD2 (5 bases). The CDR3 is 12 residues long. CDR1 and CDR2 (germline): SGHTA, FQGNSA. The V end lost 5 bases, the J end lost 8 bases, and 10 bases lay between the germline ends. The CDR3 sequence: CASSLLGDEQFF. CDR3 coding DNA: TGTGCCAGCAGCCTCCTCGGGGATGAGCAGTTCTTC.

J is TRBJ2-5 and V is TRBV4-2; 8 bases align to TRBD2. Losses at the gene ends were 1 base for V and 5 bases for J; bases not matched to a gene: 12. Germline CDR1 LGHNA, CDR2 YNFKEQ. The CDR3 sequence is 17 residues long. The CDR3 DNA follows: TGTGCCAGCAGCCAAGGGGGCGGGAGGCCCGCGGTGGAGACCCAGTACTTC. Encoded protein: CASSQGGGRPAVETQYF.

This clone was picked up a small number of times. The chain joins TRBV2 to TRBJ2-5; D is uncertain. The V and J ends lost 5 bases and 5 bases respectively, with 15 bases between them. This CDR3 contains 14 residues. Germline V gives CDR1 SNHLY, CDR2 FYNNEI. Here the CDR3 DNA reads TGTGCCAGCAGTCTGAATAGTCCTCATGAGACCCAGTACTTC. Translated: CASSLNSPHETQYF.

The J gene is TRBJ2-1, the V gene TRBV6-5; 9 nucleotides agree with TRBD1. This CDR3 has 15 amino acids. Germline V gene sequence: CDR1 MNHEY, CDR2 SVGAGI. V lost 6 bases, J lost 7 bases, and 10 bases stayed unmatched. The CDR3 protein is CASRKTGTGRNEQFF. The CDR3 bases are TGTGCCAGCAGGAAGACCGGGACAGGGAGGAATGAGCAGTTCTTC.

The chain is built from TRBV9 and TRBJ1-1, with a weak D call TRBD1 (5 bases). Trimming took 0 bases from V and 1 from J, leaving 7 bases between them. Per the germline V gene, CDR1 is SGDLS and CDR2 is YYNGEE. This CDR3 spans 14 amino acids. The CDR3 region is CASSVEGQNTEAFF. The CDR3 DNA reads TGTGCCAGCAGCGTAGAAGGACAGAACACTGAAGCTTTCTTT.

This clone was observed a handful of times. The rearrangement joins TRBV7-2 to TRBJ2-3, with 7 bases aligning to TRBD2. The CDR3 sequence is 15 residues long. The germline CDR1 and CDR2 sequences are SGHTA and FQGNSA. V trimming: 3 bases; J trimming: 8 bases; junction bases outside the gene matches: 11. The CDR3 is CASSFSRDYRGTQYF. The CDR3, as DNA: TGTGCCAGCAGCTTTTCCCGGGACTACCGCGGTACGCAGTATTTT.

Regarding this clone: One junction end disagrees with the germline gene, perhaps due to a read error. This chain connects TRBV14 to TRBJ2-1; 14 nucleotides align to TRBD2. This CDR3 is built from 16 residues. The V gene's germline CDR1 is SGHDN and CDR2 FVKESK. CDR3 DNA: TGTGCCAGCAGCTCTGGACTAGCGGGAGGATACAGTGAGCAGTTCTTC. The encoded protein is CASSSGLAGGYSEQFF.

The chain has TRBV2 and TRBJ2-7; TRBD1 matches 9 bases. This CDR3 has 14 residues. CDR1 SNHLY and CDR2 FYNNEI come from the germline V gene. J lost 1 base, V lost 3 bases, and 1 base had no gene match. This CDR3 is CASSEGQGSYEQYF. The CDR3 region has the DNA TGTGCCAGCAGTGAGGGACAGGGATCCTACGAGCAGTACTTC.

The chain is built from TRBV5-6 and TRBJ2-7, with D perhaps matching TRBD1 (6 bases). Germline-derived CDR1 and CDR2 are SGHDT and YYEEEE. The CDR3 has 14 residues. Trimming cost V 2 bases and J 2 bases, with 11 bases left between them. CDR3 amino acids: CASSFRGSAYEQYF. The CDR3 DNA reads TGTGCCAGCAGCTTCAGGGGATCTGCCTACGAGCAGTACTTC.

A few counts support this clone. This sequence joins TRBV6-5 and TRBJ1-5; no definite D call. CDR3 length: 14 amino acids. The V and J ends lost 0 bases and 0 bases respectively, with 3 bases between them. CDR1 is MNHEY, CDR2 SVGAGI, per germline. The CDR3 bases are TGTGCCAGCAGTTACTCCTTTAGCAATCAGCCCCAGCATTTT. This sequence encodes CASSYSFSNQPQHF.